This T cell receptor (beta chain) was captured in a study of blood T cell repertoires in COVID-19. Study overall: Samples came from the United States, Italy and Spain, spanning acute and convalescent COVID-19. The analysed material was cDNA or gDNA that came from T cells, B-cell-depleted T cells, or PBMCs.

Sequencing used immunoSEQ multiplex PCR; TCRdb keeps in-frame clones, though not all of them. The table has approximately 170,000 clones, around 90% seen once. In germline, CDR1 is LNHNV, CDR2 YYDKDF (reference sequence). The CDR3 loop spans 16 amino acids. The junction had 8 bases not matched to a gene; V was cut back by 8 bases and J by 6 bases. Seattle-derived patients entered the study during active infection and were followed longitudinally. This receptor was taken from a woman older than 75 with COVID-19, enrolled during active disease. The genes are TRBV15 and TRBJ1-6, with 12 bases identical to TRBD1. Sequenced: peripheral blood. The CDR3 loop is CATRDRGRVGNSPLHF. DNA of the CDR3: TGTGCCACCCGGGACAGGGGGCGCGTCGGTAATTCACCCCTCCACTTT.